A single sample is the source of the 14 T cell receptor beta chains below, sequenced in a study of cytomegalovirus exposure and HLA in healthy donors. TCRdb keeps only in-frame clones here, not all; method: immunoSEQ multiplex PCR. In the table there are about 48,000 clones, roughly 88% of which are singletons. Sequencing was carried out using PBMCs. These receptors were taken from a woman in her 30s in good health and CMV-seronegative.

CDR3 bases: TGTGCCAGCACCGTAACAGAGAACACTGAAGCTTTCTTT. Residues: CASTVTENTEAFF. The J gene is TRBJ1-1, the V gene TRBV6-1; no clear D gene. The CDR3 has 13 amino acids. Germline CDR1 is MNHNS and CDR2 is SASEGT. V shed 7 bases and J shed 1 base, with 10 bases lying between them.

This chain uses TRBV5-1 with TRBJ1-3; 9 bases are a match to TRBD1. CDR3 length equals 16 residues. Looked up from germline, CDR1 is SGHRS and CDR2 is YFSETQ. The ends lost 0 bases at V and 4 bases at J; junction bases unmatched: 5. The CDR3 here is CASSLVGQGTGNTIYF. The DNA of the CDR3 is TGCGCCAGCAGCTTGGTTGGACAGGGGACCGGAAACACCATATATTTT.

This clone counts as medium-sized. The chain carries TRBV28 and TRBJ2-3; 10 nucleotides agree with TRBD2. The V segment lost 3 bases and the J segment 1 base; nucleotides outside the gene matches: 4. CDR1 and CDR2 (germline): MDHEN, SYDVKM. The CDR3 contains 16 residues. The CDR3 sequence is CASSFGLAGGTDTQYF. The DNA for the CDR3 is TGTGCCAGCAGTTTCGGCCTAGCGGGAGGCACAGATACGCAGTATTTT.

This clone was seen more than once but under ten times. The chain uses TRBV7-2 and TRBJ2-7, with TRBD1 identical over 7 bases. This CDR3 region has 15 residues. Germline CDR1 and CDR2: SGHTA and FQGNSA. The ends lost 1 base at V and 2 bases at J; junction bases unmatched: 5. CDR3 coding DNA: TGTGCCAGCAGCTTAGGAAACAGGGGAACCTACGAGCAGTACTTC. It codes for CASSLGNRGTYEQYF.

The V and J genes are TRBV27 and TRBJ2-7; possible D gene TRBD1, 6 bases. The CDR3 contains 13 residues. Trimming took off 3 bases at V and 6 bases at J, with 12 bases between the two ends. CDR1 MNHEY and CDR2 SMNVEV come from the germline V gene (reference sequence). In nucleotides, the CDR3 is TGTGCCAGCAGTTTCGGGGACAACCTCGAGCAGTACTTC. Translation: CASSFGDNLEQYF.

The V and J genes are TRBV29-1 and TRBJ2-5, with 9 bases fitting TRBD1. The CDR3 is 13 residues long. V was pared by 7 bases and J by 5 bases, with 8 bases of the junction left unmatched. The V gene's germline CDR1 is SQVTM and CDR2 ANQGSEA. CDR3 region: CSGRDRVSETQYF. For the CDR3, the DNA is TGCAGCGGCCGGGACAGGGTGTCGGAGACCCAGTACTTC.

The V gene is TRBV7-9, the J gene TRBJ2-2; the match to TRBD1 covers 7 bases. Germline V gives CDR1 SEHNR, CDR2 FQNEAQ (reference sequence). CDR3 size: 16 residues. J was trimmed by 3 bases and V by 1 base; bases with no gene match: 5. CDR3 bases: TGTGCCAGCAGCTTAGGGACAGGTTTTTACACCGGGGAGCTGTTTTTT. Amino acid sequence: CASSLGTGFYTGELFF. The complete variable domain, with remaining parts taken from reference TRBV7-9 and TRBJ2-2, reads DTGVSQNPRHKITKRGQNVTFRCDPISEHNRLYWYRQTLGQGPEFLTYFQNEAQLEKSRLLSDRFSAERPKGSFSTLEIQRTEQGDSAMYLCASSLGTGFYTGELFFGEGSRLTVL.

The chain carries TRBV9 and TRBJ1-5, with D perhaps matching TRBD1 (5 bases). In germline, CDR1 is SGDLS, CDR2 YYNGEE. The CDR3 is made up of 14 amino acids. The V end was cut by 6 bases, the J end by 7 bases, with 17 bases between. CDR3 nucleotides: TGTGCCAGCAACCGGGGGGGAGGTGAGCAGCCCCAGCATTTT. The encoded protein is CASNRGGGEQPQHF.

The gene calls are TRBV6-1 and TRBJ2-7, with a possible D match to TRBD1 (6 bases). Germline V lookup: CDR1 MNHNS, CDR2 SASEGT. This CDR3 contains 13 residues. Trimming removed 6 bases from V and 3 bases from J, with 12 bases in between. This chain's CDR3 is CASSLGQFYEQYF. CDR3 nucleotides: TGTGCCAGCAGCTTGGGACAATTCTACGAGCAGTACTTC.

The CDR3 DNA follows: TGTGCCAGCAGCGCCACTAAGACCTACGAGCAGTACTTC. It is translated as CASSATKTYEQYF. This rearrangement joins TRBV27 to TRBJ2-7; D is undetermined. V was cut by 6 bases and J by 2 bases, with 11 bases left in between. The CDR3 loop spans 13 amino acids. Germline lookup yields CDR1 MNHEY and CDR2 SMNVEV (reference sequence).

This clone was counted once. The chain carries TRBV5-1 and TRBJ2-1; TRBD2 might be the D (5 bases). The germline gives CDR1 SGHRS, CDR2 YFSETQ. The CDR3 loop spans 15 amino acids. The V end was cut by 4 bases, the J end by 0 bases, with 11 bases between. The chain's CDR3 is CASSLDSDSYNEQFF. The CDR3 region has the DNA TGCGCCAGCAGCCTGGACTCCGACTCCTACAATGAGCAGTTCTTC.

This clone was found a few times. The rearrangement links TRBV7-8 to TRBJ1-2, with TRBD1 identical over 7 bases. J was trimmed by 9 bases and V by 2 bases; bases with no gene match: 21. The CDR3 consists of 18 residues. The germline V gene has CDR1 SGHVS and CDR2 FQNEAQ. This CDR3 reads CASSLRGGLGTARFSYTF. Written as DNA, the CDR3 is TGTGCCAGCAGCTTAAGGGGTGGTTTAGGGACAGCGCGTTTTAGCTACACCTTC. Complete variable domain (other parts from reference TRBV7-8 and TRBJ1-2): GAGVSQSPRYKVAKRGQDVALRCDPISGHVSLFWYQQALGQGPEFLTYFQNEAQLDKSGLPSDRFFAERPEGSVSTLKIQRTQQEDSAVYLCASSLRGGLGTARFSYTFGSGTRLTVV.

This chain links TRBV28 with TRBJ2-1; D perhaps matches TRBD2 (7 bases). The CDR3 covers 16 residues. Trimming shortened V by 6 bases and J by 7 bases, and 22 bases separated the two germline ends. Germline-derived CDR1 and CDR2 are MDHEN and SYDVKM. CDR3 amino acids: CASSEPGAGRGNEQFF. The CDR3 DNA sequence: TGTGCCAGCAGCGAACCTGGGGCGGGGAGGGGGAATGAGCAGTTCTTC.

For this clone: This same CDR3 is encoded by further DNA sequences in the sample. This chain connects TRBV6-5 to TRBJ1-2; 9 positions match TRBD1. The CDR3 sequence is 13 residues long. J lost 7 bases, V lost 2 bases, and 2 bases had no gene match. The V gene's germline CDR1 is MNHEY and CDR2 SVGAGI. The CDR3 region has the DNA TGTGCCAGCAGTTACCGGACAGGGGTTGGCTACACCTTC. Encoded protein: CASSYRTGVGYTF.